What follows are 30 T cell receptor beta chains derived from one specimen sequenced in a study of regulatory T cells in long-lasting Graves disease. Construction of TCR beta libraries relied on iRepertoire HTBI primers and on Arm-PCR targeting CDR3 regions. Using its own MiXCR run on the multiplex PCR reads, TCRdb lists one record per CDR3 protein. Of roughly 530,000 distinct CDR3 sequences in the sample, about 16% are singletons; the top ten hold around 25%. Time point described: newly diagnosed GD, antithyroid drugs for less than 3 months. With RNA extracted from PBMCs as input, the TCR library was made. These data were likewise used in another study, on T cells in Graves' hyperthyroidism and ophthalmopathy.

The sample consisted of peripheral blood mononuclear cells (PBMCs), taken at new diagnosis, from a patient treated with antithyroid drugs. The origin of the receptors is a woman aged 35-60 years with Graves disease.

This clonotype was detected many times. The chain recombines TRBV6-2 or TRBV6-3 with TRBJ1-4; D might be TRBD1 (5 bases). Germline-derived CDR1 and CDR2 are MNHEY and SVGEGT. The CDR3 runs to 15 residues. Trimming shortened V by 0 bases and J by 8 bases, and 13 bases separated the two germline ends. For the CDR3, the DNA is TGTGCCAGCAGTTACTCGGCCAGGGAGTGGGAAAAACTGTTTTTT. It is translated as CASSYSAREWEKLFF.

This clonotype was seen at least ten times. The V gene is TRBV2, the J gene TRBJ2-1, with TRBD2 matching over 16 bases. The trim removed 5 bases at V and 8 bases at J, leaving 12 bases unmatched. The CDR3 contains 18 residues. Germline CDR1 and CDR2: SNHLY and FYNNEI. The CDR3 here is CASSPRGLAGGPRDEQFF. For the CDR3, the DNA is TGTGCCAGCAGTCCGAGGGGACTAGCGGGGGGGCCTCGGGATGAGCAGTTCTTC.

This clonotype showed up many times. CDR3 bases: TGTGCCATCAGTGAACAGAACACCGGGGAGCTGTTTTTT. It is translated as CAISEQNTGELFF. The V call is TRBV10-3, the J call TRBJ2-2; D unresolved. Germline V gene data show CDR1 as ENHRY and CDR2 as SYGVKD. The CDR3 is made up of 13 amino acids. V was cut by 3 bases and J by 1 base, with 3 bases left in between.

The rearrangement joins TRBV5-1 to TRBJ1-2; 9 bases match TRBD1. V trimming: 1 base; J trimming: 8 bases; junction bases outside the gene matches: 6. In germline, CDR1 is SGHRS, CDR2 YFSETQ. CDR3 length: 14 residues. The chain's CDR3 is CASSLLQGAQGYTF. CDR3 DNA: TGCGCCAGCAGCTTGCTACAGGGGGCGCAAGGCTACACCTTC. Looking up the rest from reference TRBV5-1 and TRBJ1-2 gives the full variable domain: KAGVTQTPRYLIKTRGQQVTLSCSPISGHRSVSWYQQTPGQGLQFLFEYFSETQRNKGNFPGRFSGRQFSNSRSEMNVSTLELGDSALYLCASSLLQGAQGYTFGSGTRLTVV.

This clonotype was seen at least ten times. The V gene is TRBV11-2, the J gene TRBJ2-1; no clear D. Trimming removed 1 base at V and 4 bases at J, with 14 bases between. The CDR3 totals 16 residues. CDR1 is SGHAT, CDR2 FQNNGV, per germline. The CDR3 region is CASSLVSAGPYNEQFF. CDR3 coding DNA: TGTGCCAGCAGCTTAGTGTCGGCAGGACCGTACAATGAGCAGTTCTTC.

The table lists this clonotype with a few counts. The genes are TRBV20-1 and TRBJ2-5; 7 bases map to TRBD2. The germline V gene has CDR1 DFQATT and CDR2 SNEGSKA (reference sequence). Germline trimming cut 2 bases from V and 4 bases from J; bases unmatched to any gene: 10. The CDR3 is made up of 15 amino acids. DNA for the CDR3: TGCAGTGCTAGATTGGGGGGGGGTCGGGGAGAGACCCAGTACTTC. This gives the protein CSARLGGGRGETQYF.

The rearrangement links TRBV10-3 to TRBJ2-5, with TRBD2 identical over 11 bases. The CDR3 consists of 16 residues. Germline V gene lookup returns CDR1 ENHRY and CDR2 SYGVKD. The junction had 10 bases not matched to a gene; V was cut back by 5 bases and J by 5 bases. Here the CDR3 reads CAISKASGGLGETQYF. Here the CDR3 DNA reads TGTGCCATCAGTAAAGCTAGCGGGGGGCTGGGGGAGACCCAGTACTTC.

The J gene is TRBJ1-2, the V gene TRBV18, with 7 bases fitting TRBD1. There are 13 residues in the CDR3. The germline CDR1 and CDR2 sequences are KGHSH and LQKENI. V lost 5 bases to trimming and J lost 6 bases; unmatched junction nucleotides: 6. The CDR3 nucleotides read TGTGCCAGCTCAGGCGACAGGGTCAATGGCTACACCTTC. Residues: CASSGDRVNGYTF.

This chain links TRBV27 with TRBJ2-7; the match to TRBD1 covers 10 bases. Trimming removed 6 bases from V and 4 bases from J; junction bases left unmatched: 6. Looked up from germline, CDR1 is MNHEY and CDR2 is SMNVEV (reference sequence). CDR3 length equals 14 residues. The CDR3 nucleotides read TGTGCCAGCAGGCGGACAGGGGGGGTTTACGAGCAGTACTTC. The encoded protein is CASRRTGGVYEQYF.

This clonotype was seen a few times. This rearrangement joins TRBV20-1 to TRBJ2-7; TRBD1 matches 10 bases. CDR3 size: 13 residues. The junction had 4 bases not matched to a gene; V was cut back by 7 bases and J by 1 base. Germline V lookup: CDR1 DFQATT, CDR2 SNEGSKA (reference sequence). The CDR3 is CSGGTGVSYEQYF. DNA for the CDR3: TGCAGTGGCGGGACAGGGGTATCCTACGAGCAGTACTTC.

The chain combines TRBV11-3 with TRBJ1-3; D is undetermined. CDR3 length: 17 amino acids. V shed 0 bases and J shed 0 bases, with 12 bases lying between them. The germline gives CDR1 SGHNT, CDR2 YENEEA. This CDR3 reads CASSLDRTELSGNTIYF. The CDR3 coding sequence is TGTGCCAGCAGCTTAGATCGTACAGAGCTCTCTGGAAACACCATATATTTT.

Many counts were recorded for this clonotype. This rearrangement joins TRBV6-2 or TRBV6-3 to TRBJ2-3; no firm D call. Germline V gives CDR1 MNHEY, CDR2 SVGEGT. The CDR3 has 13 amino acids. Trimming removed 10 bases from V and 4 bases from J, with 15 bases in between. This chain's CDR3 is CANAPLRSDTQYF. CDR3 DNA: TGTGCCAACGCGCCATTACGGTCAGATACGCAGTATTTT.

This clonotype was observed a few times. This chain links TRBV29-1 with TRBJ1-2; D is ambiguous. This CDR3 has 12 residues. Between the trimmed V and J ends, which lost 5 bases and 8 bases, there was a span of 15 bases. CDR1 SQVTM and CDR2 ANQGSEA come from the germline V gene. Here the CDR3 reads CSVKRGSMGYTF. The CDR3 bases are TGCAGCGTTAAGAGAGGATCGATGGGCTACACCTTC. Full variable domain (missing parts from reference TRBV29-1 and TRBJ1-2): SAVISQKPSRDICQRGTSLTIQCQVDSQVTMMFWYRQQPGQSLTLIATANQGSEATYESGFVIDKFPISRPNLTFSTLTVSNMSPEDSSIYLCSVKRGSMGYTFGSGTRLTVV.

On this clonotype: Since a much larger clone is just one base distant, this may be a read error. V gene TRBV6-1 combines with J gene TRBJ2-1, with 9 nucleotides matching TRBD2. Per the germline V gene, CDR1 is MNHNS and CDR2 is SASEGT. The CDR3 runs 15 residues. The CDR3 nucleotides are TGTGCCAGCAGTGAACCGGGACTAGCTATCAATGAGCAGCTCTTC. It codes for CASSEPGLAINEQLF.

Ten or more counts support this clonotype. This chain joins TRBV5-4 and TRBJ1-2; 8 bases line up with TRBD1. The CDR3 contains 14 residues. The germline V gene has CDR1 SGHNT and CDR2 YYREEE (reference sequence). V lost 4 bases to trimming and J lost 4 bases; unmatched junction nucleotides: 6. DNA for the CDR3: TGTGCCAGCAGCCCGACAGGGGTTGGCTATGGCTACACCTTC. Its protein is CASSPTGVGYGYTF.

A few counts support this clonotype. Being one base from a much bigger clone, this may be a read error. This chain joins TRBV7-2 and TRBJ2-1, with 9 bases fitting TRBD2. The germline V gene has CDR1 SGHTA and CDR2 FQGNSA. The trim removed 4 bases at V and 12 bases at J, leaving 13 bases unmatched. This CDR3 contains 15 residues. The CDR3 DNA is TGTGCCAGCAGCTCCTCTCGGGTAGCGGGGGATGGGCAGTTCTTC. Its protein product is CASSSSRVAGDGQFF. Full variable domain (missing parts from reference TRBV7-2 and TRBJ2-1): GAGVSQSPSNKVTEKGKDVELRCDPISGHTALYWYRQSLGQGLEFLIYFQGNSAPDKSGLPSDRFSAERTGGSVSTLTIQRTQQEDSAVYLCASSSSRVAGDGQFFGPGTRLTVL.

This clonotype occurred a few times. The CDR3 nucleotides read TGTGCCAGCAGCCCAGGGAGTGGGGACGGCTACACCTTC. Translation gives CASSPGSGDGYTF. The chain couples TRBV9 to TRBJ1-2; D perhaps matches TRBD1 (5 bases). Germline V CDR1 and CDR2: SGDLS, YYNGEE. The CDR3 sequence is 13 residues long. V was trimmed by 4 bases and J by 8 bases, leaving 15 bases between them.

The CDR3 loop is CASSSQSGGADEQFF. CDR3 DNA: TGTGCCAGCAGCTCCCAGAGCGGGGGGGCCGATGAGCAGTTCTTC. The chain joins TRBV11-2 to TRBJ2-1; 10 positions agree with TRBD2. Germline V gives CDR1 SGHAT, CDR2 FQNNGV. The CDR3 runs 15 residues. J gave up 8 bases and V 4 bases, and 8 bases lay outside the gene matches.

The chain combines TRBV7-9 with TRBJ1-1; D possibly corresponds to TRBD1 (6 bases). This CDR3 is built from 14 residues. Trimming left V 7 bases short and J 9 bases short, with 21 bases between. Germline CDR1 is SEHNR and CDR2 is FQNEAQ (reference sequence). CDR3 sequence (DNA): TGTGCCAGCAAGGGCAGGGGCCTGGTGGGGCAAGCTTTCTTT. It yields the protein CASKGRGLVGQAFF.

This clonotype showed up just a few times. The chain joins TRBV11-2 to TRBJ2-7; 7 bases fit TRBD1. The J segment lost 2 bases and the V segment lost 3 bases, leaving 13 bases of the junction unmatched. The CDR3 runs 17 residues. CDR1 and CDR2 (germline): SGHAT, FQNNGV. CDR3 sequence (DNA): TGTGCCAGCAGCTTTATACAGGGGCCTCGCCCTACCTACGAGCAGTACTTC. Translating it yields CASSFIQGPRPTYEQYF.

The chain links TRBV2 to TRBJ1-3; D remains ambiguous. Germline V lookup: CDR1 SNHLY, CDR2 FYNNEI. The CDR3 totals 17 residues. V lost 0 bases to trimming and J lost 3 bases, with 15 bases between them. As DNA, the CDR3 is TGTGCCAGCAGTGAAGCGCGCTTTGGACGGGGTGGAAACACCATATATTTT. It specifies CASSEARFGRGGNTIYF.

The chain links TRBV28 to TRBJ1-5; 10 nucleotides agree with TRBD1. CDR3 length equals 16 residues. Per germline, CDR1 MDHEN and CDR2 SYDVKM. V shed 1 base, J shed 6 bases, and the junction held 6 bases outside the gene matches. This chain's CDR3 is CASSLYGQGDVQPQHF. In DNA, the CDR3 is TGTGCCAGCAGTTTATACGGACAGGGGGATGTTCAGCCCCAGCATTTT. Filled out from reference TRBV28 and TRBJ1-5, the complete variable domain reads DVKVTQSSRYLVKRTGEKVFLECVQDMDHENMFWYRQDPGLGLRLIYFSYDVKMKEKGDIPEGYSVSREKKERFSLILESASTNQTSMYLCASSLYGQGDVQPQHFGDGTRLSIL.

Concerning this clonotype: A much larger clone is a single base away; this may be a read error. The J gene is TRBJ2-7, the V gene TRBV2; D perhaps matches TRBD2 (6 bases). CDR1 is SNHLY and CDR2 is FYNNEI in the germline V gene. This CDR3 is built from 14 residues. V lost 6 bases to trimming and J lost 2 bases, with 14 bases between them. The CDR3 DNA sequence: TGTGCCAGCAGGGGGACTGACTCTACCTACGAGCAGTACTTC. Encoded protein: CASRGTDSTYEQYF.

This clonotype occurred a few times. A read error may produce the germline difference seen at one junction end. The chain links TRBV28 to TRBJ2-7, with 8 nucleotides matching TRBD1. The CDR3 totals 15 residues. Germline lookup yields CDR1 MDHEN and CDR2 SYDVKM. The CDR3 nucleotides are TGTGCCAGCAGTTATATCCCAGGGGGCGGTTACGCGCAGTACTTC. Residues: CASSYIPGGGYAQYF.

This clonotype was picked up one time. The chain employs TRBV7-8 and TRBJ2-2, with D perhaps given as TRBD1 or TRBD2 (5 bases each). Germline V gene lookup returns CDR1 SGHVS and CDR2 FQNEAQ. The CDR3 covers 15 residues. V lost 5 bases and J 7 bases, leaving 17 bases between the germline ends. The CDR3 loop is CASSNEGREYGELFF. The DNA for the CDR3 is TGTGCCAGCAGCAACGAGGGCAGGGAGTACGGGGAGCTGTTTTTT.

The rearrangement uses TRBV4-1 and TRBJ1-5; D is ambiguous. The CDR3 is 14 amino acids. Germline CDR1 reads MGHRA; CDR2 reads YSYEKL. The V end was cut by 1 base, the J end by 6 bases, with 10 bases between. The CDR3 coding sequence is TGCGCCAGCAGCCAAGGTTACGGCGTTCAGCCCCAGCATTTT. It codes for CASSQGYGVQPQHF.

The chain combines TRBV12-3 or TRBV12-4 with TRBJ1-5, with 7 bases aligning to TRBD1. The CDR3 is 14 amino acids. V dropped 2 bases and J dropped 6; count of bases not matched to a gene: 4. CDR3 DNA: TGTGCCAGCAGTTTATCAGGGGGAATTCAGCCCCAGCATTTT. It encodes CASSLSGGIQPQHF.

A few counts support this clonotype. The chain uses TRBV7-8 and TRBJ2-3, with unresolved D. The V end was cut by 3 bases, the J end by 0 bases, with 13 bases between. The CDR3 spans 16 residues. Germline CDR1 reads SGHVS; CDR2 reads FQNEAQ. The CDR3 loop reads CASSLKPPPSTDTQYF. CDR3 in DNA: TGTGCCAGCAGCTTGAAGCCACCGCCTAGCACAGATACGCAGTATTTT.

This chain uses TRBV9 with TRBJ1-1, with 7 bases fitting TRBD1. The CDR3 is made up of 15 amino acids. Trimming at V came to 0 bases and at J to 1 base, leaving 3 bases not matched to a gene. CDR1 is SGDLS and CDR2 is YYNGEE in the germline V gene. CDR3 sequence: CASSVEGTENTEAFF. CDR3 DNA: TGTGCCAGCAGCGTAGAAGGGACAGAGAACACTGAAGCTTTCTTT.

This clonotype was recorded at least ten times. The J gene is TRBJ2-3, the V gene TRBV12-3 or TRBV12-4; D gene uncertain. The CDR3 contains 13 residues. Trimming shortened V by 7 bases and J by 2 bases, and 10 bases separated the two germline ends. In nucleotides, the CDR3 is TGTGCCAGCACTGGGTCAGTCACAGATACGCAGTATTTT. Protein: CASTGSVTDTQYF.